This T cell receptor beta chain was observed in a study of T cell changes during pregnancy in multiple sclerosis (dated by TCRdb to between 2018 and 2020). Study-wide context: The study looked at changes in the T cell repertoire across pregnancy in women with multiple sclerosis.

Library preparation used the immunoSEQ multiplex PCR assay. Drawn from immuneACCESS, this table holds only the in-frame rearrangements with V and J called that TCRdb kept. Clones are partly lost; checked studies trace under half to an unresolved V gene and leave the rest unexplained. The sample contains fewer than 110,000 clones, 85% to 95% of them found a single time. The top ten constitute 0.75% to 0.95% of the sample. Deletion took 0 bases off V and 2 bases off J, with a span of 14 bases between the germline ends. CDR1 SGHRS and CDR2 YFSETQ are derived from the germline V gene. Taken from cysteine to phenylalanine, the CDR3 has 16 residues. CDR3 DNA is the only sequence kept; it has 48 bases, read in frame from the first base. About this clone: There is no known antigen for this receptor. No base quality information exists; no much larger clone differs at one position.

The receptor was derived from a female donor with multiple sclerosis, enrolled in a pregnancy study. The material sequenced was peripheral blood, taken after pregnancy. The chain is encoded by TRBV5-1 joined to TRBJ2-5; the D region possibly corresponds to TRBD1 (6 bases align). The CDR3 has the sequence CASSLGDIGPQETQYF. The sequenced DNA: TGCGCCAGCAGCTTGGGGGACATCGGGCCTCAAGAGACCCAGTACTTC.